What follows are 13 T cell receptor beta chains derived from one specimen sequenced in a study of T cell repertoires in cytomegalovirus infection. A single record per CDR3 protein comes from TCRdb applying MiXCR to the reads. The table records approximately 300,000 distinct CDR3 sequences, 20% to 30% of them present only once. Their antigens are not known. Sequencing was performed on cultured PBMCs, taken from culture after CMV antigen stimulation. These receptors all come from a human donor in good health (CMV status not recorded). Some clones in this sample may be carry-over from other donors' samples.

In this sample, this clonotype turned up once. V is TRBV29-1 and J is TRBJ1-1; 9 bases are a match to TRBD1. This CDR3 contains 15 residues. The germline V gene has CDR1 SQVTM and CDR2 ANQGSEA. V lost 2 bases, J lost 3 bases, and 7 bases stayed unmatched. Here the CDR3 reads CSVEYQGQGYTEAFF. The CDR3 nucleotides read TGCAGCGTTGAATATCAGGGACAGGGATACACTGAAGCTTTCTTT.

A few counts support this clonotype. The rearrangement uses TRBV18 and TRBJ2-7; 11 nucleotides agree with TRBD1. Per germline, CDR1 KGHSH and CDR2 LQKENI. This CDR3 comprises 16 residues. J gave up 5 bases and V 4 bases, and 10 bases lay outside the gene matches. The CDR3 spells CASSLRSGTGGNEQYV. CDR3 coding DNA: TGTGCCAGCTCACTGCGGTCCGGGACAGGGGGTAACGAGCAGTACGTC.

V and J are TRBV20-1 and TRBJ2-1; D unresolved. Germline-derived CDR1 and CDR2 are DFQATT and SNEGSKA (reference sequence). The V end lost 1 base, the J end lost 4 bases, and 11 bases lay between the germline ends. This CDR3 spans 14 amino acids. The CDR3 protein is CSARVLETYNEQFF. CDR3 nucleotides: TGCAGTGCTAGAGTTCTAGAGACTTACAATGAGCAGTTCTTC.

The chain carries TRBV7-8 and TRBJ1-5; D is unclear. Germline V gene data show CDR1 as SGHVS and CDR2 as FQNEAQ. The ends were cut back, 5 bases at V and 5 bases at J, with 7 bases in the middle. This CDR3 contains 12 residues. The CDR3 reads CASSALDQPQHF. DNA of the CDR3: TGTGCCAGCAGCGCCCTTGATCAGCCCCAGCATTTT.

The chain has TRBV6-6 and TRBJ2-7, with 8 bases that match TRBD1. V shed 0 bases, J shed 5 bases, and the junction held 3 bases outside the gene matches. CDR1 is MNHNY and CDR2 is SVGAGI in the germline V gene (reference sequence). This CDR3 comprises 14 residues. The CDR3 DNA reads as TGTGCCAGCAGTTACTCTGGACAGGGCCACGAGCAGTACGTC. This codes for CASSYSGQGHEQYV.

Only a few counts were recorded for this clonotype. V gene TRBV7-2 combines with J gene TRBJ1-4; D is uncertain. With 6 bases removed from V and 4 bases from J, the gap between germline ends came to 15 bases. The CDR3 spans 15 residues. The V gene's germline CDR1 is SGHTA and CDR2 FQGNSA. The CDR3 region has the DNA TGTGCCAGCAGTTCCACGTTTCGGGTTAATGAAAAACTGTTTTTT. This encodes CASSSTFRVNEKLFF. Variable domain in full (rest from reference TRBV7-2 and TRBJ1-4): GAGVSQSPSNKVTEKGKDVELRCDPISGHTALYWYRQSLGQGLEFLIYFQGNSAPDKSGLPSDRFSAERTGGSVSTLTIQRTQQEDSAVYLCASSSTFRVNEKLFFGSGTQLSVL.

The rearrangement uses TRBV7-2 and TRBJ2-7, with 15 bases identical to TRBD2. The V gene's germline CDR1 is SGHTA and CDR2 FQGNSA. This CDR3 is 16 amino acids long. V lost 4 bases, J lost 4 bases, and 5 bases stayed unmatched. CDR3 region: CASSSGTSGRWYEQYF. The CDR3 bases are TGTGCCAGCAGCTCCGGGACTAGCGGGAGGTGGTACGAGCAGTACTTC.

The chain links TRBV12-3 or TRBV12-4 to TRBJ1-5, with 7 bases that match TRBD1. J was trimmed by 5 bases and V by 4 bases; bases with no gene match: 5. The CDR3 runs to 14 residues. CDR3 amino acids: CASSWGQYYQPQHF. As DNA, the CDR3 is TGTGCCAGCAGTTGGGGACAGTACTATCAGCCCCAGCATTTT.

The chain carries TRBV9 and TRBJ1-2; no firm D call. This CDR3 comprises 13 residues. Germline values: CDR1 SGDLS, CDR2 YYNGEE. V dropped 0 bases and J dropped 3 bases, with 6 bases sitting between them. The chain's CDR3 is CASSVEADYGYTF. The CDR3 bases are TGTGCCAGCAGCGTAGAAGCAGACTATGGCTACACCTTC.

In its sample, this clonotype was seen a few times. The chain carries TRBV20-1 and TRBJ2-1, with TRBD2 matching over 8 bases. CDR1 and CDR2 from the germline V gene are DFQATT and SNEGSKA (reference sequence). The CDR3 spans 12 residues. The V and J ends lost 6 bases and 8 bases, in that order; junction bases with no gene match: 6. The CDR3 loop is CSADSGNDEQFF. CDR3 in DNA: TGCAGTGCGGATAGCGGGAACGATGAGCAGTTCTTC.

This clonotype has just a few counts. The V and J genes are TRBV12-3 or TRBV12-4 and TRBJ1-3, with D tentatively TRBD1 (6 bases). There are 15 residues in the CDR3. V lost 6 bases and J 1 base, leaving 13 bases between the germline ends. This chain's CDR3 is CASSPDRSSGNTIYF. DNA for the CDR3: TGTGCCAGCAGCCCCGACAGGTCTTCTGGAAACACCATATATTTT.

The J gene is TRBJ2-2, the V gene TRBV6-2 or TRBV6-3; 9 positions agree with TRBD2. CDR3 size: 19 residues. The germline CDR1 and CDR2 sequences are MNHEY and SVGEGT. The trim removed 0 bases at V and 3 bases at J, leaving 11 bases unmatched. CDR3 protein: CASSYSRGSGRLDTGELFF. The CDR3 coding sequence is TGTGCCAGCAGTTACTCCCGGGGTAGCGGGAGATTAGACACCGGGGAGCTGTTTTTT.

The rearrangement joins TRBV9 to TRBJ1-6; D remains ambiguous. The CDR3 totals 13 residues. CDR1 is SGDLS and CDR2 is YYNGEE in the germline V gene. Trimming left V 3 bases short and J 7 bases short, with 8 bases between. The CDR3 DNA sequence: TGTGCCAGCAGCGGGGAAGGCAATTCACCCCTCCACTTT. This gives the protein CASSGEGNSPLHF.